Following are 9 T cell receptor beta chains from one sample sequenced in a study of blood T cells in healthy people across ages. A sample-barcoded 5' primer and a J-beta primer mix were used in a second PCR of about 6 to 11 cycles. TCRdb re-derived calls from the 5' RACE reads in MiXCR, one entry per CDR3 protein. The sample has about 650,000 distinct CDR3 sequences, 52% seen once. Sample: blood. Source of these receptors: an elderly woman in good health.

To note about this clonotype: A much bigger clone sits one base away, suggesting this may be a read error. The genes are TRBV20-1 and TRBJ2-1, with 13 bases fitting TRBD2. Germline V gives CDR1 DFQATT, CDR2 SNEGSKA (reference sequence). After removal of 6 bases from V and 9 bases from J, the junction contained 8 bases not matched to a gene. The length of the CDR3 is 14 residues. Here the CDR3 reads CSAPGTSGTGEQFF. CDR3 nucleotides: TGCAGTGCACCCGGGACTAGCGGGACCGGTGAGCAGTTCTTC.

J is TRBJ1-1 and V is TRBV27; TRBD1 matches at 8 bases. V shed 8 bases, J shed 3 bases, and the junction held 11 bases outside the gene matches. The germline CDR1 and CDR2 sequences are MNHEY and SMNVEV (reference sequence). This CDR3 is built from 15 residues. The CDR3 is CASRSSGGFDTEAFF. The CDR3 DNA is TGTGCCAGCCGTTCCTCAGGGGGCTTCGACACTGAAGCTTTCTTT.

This clonotype was counted ten times or more. The rearrangement uses TRBV20-1 and TRBJ1-2; 9 nucleotides align to TRBD1. With V trimmed by 4 bases and J by 5 bases, 11 bases remained unmatched. The CDR3 has 15 amino acids. Looked up from germline, CDR1 is DFQATT and CDR2 is SNEGSKA (reference sequence). DNA for the CDR3: TGCAGTGCTACCGACCCGCGACAGGGGGTGTATGGCTACACCTTC. Its translation is CSATDPRQGVYGYTF.

The chain uses TRBV5-1 and TRBJ2-5; 8 bases line up with TRBD2. Trimming cost V 0 bases and J 5 bases; bases outside gene matches: 9. Germline lookup yields CDR1 SGHRS and CDR2 YFSETQ. The CDR3 totals 16 residues. CDR3 residues: CASSLDYTGGVETQYF. CDR3 sequence (DNA): TGCGCCAGCAGCTTGGATTATACCGGGGGGGTCGAGACCCAGTACTTC. The whole variable domain, remainder taken from reference TRBV5-1 and TRBJ2-5, is KAGVTQTPRYLIKTRGQQVTLSCSPISGHRSVSWYQQTPGQGLQFLFEYFSETQRNKGNFPGRFSGRQFSNSRSEMNVSTLELGDSALYLCASSLDYTGGVETQYFGPGTRLLVL.

This rearrangement joins TRBV15 to TRBJ2-1; a weak D match, TRBD2 (7 bases). V was shortened by 8 bases and J by 3 bases, with 17 bases between the two germline ends. This CDR3 is 15 amino acids long. The germline V gene encodes CDR1 LNHNV and CDR2 YYDKDF (reference sequence). The CDR3 protein is CATQGGGHLYNEQFF. CDR3 DNA sequence: TGTGCCACCCAAGGGGGGGGCCACCTCTACAATGAGCAGTTCTTC.

In the case of this clonotype: The CDR3 carries no conserved terminal phenylalanine or tryptophan, so it likely arises from a read error. The limits of the CDR3 on the DNA are not certain, so only TCRdb's listed CDR3 is given. The rearrangement links TRBV6-6 to TRBJ2-1. The V gene's germline CDR1 is MNHNY and CDR2 SVGAGI (reference sequence). The CDR3 is 14 residues long, counting both termini. The CDR3 loop reads CASSNGLTHNEQLL.

The chain joins TRBV12-3 or TRBV12-4 to TRBJ1-2; D may be TRBD1 (6 bases). The V gene lost 10 bases and the J gene lost 2 bases, with 11 bases spanning the gap. This CDR3 is built from 12 residues. CDR3 region: CAIAGANYGYTF. The CDR3 region has the DNA TGTGCCATCGCAGGGGCCAACTATGGCTACACCTTC.

This clonotype came up many times. The chain links TRBV7-2 to TRBJ2-7; D ambiguous. V was cut by 5 bases and J by 3 bases, with 8 bases left in between. This CDR3 is built from 12 residues. Germline-derived CDR1 and CDR2 are SGHTA and FQGNSA. CDR3 sequence (DNA): TGTGCCAGCAGCGTCTACAGCTACGAGCAGTACTTC. It encodes CASSVYSYEQYF.

The CDR3 DNA is TGTGCCAGCAGAAGTTGGGCCGTCGCTAATTCACCCCTCCACTTT. Translation gives CASRSWAVANSPLHF. The genes are TRBV28 and TRBJ1-6; no clear D gene. From germline, CDR1 is MDHEN and CDR2 SYDVKM. The CDR3 loop spans 15 amino acids. Trimming removed 6 bases from V and 6 bases from J, with 15 bases in between.